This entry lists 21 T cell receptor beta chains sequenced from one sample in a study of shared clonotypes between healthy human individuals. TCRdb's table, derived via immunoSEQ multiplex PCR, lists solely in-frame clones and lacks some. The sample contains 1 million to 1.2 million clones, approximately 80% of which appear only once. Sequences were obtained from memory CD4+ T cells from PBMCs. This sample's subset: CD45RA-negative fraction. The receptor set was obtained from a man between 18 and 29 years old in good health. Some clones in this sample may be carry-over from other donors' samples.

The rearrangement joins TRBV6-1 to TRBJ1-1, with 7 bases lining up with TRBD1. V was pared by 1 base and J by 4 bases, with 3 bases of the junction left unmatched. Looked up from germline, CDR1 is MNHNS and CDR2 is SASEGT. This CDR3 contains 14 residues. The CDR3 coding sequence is TGTGCCAGCAGTGAAGACCCAGGGGGCACTGAAGCTTTCTTT. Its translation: CASSEDPGGTEAFF.

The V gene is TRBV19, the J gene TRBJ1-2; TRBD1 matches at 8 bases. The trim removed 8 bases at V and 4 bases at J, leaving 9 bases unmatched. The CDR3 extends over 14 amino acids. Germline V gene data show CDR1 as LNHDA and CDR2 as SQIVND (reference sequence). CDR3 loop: CASRDRGRLYGYTF. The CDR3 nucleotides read TGTGCCAGTCGTGACAGGGGTCGTCTCTATGGCTACACCTTC.

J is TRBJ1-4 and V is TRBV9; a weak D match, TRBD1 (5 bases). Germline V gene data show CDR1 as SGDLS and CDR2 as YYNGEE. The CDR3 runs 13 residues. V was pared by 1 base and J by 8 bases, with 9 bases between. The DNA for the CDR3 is TGTGCCAGCAGCGTAACGGGGGAGGAAAAACTGTTTTTT. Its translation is CASSVTGEEKLFF. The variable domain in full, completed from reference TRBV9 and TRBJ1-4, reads DSGVTQTPKHLITATGQRVTLRCSPRSGDLSVYWYQQSLDQGLQFLIQYYNGEERAKGNILERFSAQQFPDLHSELNLSSLELGDSALYFCASSVTGEEKLFFGSGTQLSVL.

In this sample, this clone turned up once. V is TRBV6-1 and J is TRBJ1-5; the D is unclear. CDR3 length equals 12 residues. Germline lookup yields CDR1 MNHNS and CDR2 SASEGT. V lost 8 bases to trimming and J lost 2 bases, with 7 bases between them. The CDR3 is CASRRGNQPQHF. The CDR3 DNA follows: TGTGCCAGCCGGCGAGGCAATCAGCCCCAGCATTTT.

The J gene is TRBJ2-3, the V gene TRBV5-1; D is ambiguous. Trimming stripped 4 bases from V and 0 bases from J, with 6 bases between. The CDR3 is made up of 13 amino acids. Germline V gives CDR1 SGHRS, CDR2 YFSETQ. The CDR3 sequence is CASSRASTDTQYF. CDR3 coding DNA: TGCGCCAGCAGCAGGGCTAGCACAGATACGCAGTATTTT.

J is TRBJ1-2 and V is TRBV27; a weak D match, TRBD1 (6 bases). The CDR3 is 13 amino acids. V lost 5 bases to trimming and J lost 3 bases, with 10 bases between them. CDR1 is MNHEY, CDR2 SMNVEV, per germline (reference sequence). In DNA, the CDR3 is TGTGCCAGCAGTCCCCACAGGGACTATGGCTACACCTTC. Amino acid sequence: CASSPHRDYGYTF.

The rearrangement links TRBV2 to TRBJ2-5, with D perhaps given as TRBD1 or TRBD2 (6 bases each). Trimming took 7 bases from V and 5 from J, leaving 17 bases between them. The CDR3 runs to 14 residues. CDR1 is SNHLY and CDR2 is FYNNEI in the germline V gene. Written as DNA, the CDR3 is TGTGCCAGCACCCCCTTGGGGGGCGTGGAGACCCAGTACTTC. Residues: CASTPLGGVETQYF.

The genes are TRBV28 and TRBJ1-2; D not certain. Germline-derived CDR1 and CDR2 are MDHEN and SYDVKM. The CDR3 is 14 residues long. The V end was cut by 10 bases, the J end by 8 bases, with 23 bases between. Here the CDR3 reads CATRQMGPLAGYTF. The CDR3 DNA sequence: TGTGCCACGCGGCAGATGGGCCCTCTCGCAGGCTACACCTTC.

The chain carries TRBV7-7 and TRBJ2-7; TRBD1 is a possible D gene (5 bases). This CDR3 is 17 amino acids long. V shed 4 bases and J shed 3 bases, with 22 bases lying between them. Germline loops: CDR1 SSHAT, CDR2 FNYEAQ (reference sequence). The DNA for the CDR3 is TGTGCCAGCAGCTCCTTGACCCGGTTGACAGTTGGCTACGAGCAGTACTTC. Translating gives CASSSLTRLTVGYEQYF.

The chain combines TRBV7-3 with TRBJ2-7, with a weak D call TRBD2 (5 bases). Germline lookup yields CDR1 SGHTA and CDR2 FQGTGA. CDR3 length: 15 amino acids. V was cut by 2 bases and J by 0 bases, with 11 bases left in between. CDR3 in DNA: TGTGCCAGCAGCTTAGGCCCGGGATCCTCCTACGAGCAGTACTTC. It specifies CASSLGPGSSYEQYF.

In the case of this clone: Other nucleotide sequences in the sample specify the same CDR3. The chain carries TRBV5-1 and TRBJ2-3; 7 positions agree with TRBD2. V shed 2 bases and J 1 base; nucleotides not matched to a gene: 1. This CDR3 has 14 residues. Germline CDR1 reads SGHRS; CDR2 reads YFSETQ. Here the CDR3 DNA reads TGCGCCAGCAGCTTTCTAGCGGGCACAGATACGCAGTATTTT. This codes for CASSFLAGTDTQYF.

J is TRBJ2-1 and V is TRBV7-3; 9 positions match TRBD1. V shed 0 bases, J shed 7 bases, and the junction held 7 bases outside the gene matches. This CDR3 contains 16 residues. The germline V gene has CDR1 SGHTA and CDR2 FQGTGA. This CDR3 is CASSLTLGTGSNEQFF. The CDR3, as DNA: TGTGCCAGCAGCTTAACCTTGGGGACAGGGAGTAATGAGCAGTTCTTC. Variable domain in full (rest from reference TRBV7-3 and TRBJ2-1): GAGVSQTPSNKVTEKGKYVELRCDPISGHTALYWYRQSLGQGPEFLIYFQGTGAADDSGLPNDRFFAVRPEGSVSTLKIQRTERGDSAVYLCASSLTLGTGSNEQFFGPGTRLTVL.

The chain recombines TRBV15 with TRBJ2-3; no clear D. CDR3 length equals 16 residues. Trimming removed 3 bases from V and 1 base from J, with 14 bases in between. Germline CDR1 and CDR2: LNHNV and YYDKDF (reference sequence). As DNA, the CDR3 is TGTGCCACCAGCAGGAAAGTCGCCGCGGGCACAGATACGCAGTATTTT. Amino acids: CATSRKVAAGTDTQYF.

The CDR3 DNA reads as TGCGCCAGCAGAAAGGAGGGAACTGAAGCTTTCTTT. Translation: CASRKEGTEAFF. V and J are TRBV5-1 and TRBJ1-1, with D unclear. The CDR3 loop spans 12 amino acids. Trimming left V 5 bases short and J 5 bases short, with 10 bases between. Germline lookup yields CDR1 SGHRS and CDR2 YFSETQ.

In nucleotides, the CDR3 is TGTGCCAGCAGTGAAAGACAGGGATTTAGCTATGGCTACACCTTC. Translated, it gives CASSERQGFSYGYTF. This sequence joins TRBV6-1 and TRBJ1-2; 7 positions match TRBD1. Germline CDR1 and CDR2: MNHNS and SASEGT. The CDR3 is 15 amino acids. With V trimmed by 2 bases and J by 4 bases, 7 bases remained unmatched.

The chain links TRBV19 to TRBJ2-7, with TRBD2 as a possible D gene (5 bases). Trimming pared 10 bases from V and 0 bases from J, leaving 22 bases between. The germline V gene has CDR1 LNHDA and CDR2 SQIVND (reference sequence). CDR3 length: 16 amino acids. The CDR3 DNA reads TGTGCCACCACCAAGGGAGCCGCGACGAGCTCCTACGAGCAGTACTTC. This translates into CATTKGAATSSYEQYF.

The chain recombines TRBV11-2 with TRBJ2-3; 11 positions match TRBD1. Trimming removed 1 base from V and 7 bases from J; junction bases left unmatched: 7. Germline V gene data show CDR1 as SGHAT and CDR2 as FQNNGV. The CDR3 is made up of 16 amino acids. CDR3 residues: CASSLAEGQGGHTQYF. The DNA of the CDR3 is TGTGCCAGCAGCTTAGCGGAGGGACAGGGGGGGCATACGCAGTATTTT. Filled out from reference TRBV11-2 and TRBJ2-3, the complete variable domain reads EAGVAQSPRYKIIEKRQSVAFWCNPISGHATLYWYQQILGQGPKLLIQFQNNGVVDDSQLPKDRFSAERLKGVDSTLKIQPAKLEDSAVYLCASSLAEGQGGHTQYFGPGTRLTVL.

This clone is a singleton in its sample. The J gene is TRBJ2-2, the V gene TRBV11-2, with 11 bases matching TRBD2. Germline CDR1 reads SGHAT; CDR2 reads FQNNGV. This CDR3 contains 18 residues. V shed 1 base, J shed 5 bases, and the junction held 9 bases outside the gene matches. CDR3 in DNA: TGTGCCAGCAGCTTAGCTAAACTAGCGGGAGTAAGGACCGGGGAGCTGTTTTTT. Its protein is CASSLAKLAGVRTGELFF.

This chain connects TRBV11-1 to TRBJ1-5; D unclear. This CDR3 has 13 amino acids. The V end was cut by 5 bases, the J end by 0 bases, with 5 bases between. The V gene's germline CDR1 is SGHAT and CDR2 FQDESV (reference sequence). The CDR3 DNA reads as TGTGCCAGCAGCCTGTATAGCAATCAGCCCCAGCATTTT. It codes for CASSLYSNQPQHF. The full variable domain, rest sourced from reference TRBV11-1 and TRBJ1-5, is EAEVAQSPRYKITEKSQAVAFWCDPISGHATLYWYRQILGQGPELLVQFQDESVVDDSQLPKDRFSAERLKGVDSTLKIQPAELGDSAMYLCASSLYSNQPQHFGDGTRLSIL.

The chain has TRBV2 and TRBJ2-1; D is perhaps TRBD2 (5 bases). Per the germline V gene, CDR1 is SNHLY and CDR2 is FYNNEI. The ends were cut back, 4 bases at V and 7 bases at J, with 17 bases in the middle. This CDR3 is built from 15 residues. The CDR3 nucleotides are TGTGCCAGCAGTGTTGGGAGCCCCCATCTTAATGAGCAGTTCTTC. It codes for CASSVGSPHLNEQFF.

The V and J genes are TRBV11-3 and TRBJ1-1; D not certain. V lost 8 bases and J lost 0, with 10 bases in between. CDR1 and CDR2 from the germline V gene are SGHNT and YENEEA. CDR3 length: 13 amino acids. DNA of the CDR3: TGTGCCAGCTCAGCAAATATGAACACTGAAGCTTTCTTT. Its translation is CASSANMNTEAFF.